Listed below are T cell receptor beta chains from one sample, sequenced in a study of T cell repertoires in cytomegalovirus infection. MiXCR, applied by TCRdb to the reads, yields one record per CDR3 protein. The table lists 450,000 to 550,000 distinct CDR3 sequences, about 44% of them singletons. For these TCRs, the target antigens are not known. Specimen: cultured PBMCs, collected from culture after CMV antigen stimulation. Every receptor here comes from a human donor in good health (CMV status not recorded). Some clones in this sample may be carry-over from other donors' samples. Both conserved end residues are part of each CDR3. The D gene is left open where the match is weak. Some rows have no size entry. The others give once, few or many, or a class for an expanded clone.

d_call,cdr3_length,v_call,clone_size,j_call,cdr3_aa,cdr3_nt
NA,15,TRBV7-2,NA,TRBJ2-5,CASSVNPGGGETQYF,TGTGCCAGCAGCGTCAACCCAGGGGGGGGTGAGACCCAGTACTTC
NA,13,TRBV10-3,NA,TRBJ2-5,CAISASLEETQYF,TGTGCCATCAGTGCCTCCTTGGAAGAGACCCAGTACTTC
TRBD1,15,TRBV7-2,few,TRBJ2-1,CASTTSGTGDNEQFF,TGTGCCAGCACCACAAGCGGGACAGGGGACAATGAGCAGTTCTTC
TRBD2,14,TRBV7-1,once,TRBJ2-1,CACSLGLAYNEQFF,TGTGCCTGCAGCCTCGGACTAGCCTACAATGAGCAGTTCTTC
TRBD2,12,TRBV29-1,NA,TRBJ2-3,CSVSGRSDTQYF,TGCAGCGTTAGCGGGAGGTCGGATACGCAGTATTTT
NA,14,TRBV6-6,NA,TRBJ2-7,CASSPPGIPYEQYF,TGTGCCAGCAGCCCCCCGGGGATCCCCTACGAGCAGTACTTC
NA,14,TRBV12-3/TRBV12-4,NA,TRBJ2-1,CASSLPGARNEQFF,TGTGCCAGCAGTTTACCGGGTGCCCGCAATGAGCAGTTCTTC
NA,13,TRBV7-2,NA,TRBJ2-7,CASSLKSPYEQYF,TGTGCCAGCAGCTTAAAGTCACCCTACGAGCAGTACTTC
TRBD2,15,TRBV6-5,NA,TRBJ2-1,CTSSYSWGGNNEQFF,TGTACCAGCAGTTACTCGTGGGGAGGGAACAATGAGCAGTTCTTC
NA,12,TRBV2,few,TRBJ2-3,CASRPDTDTQYF,TGTGCCAGCAGGCCCGACACAGATACGCAGTATTTT
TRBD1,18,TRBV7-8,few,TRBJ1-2,CASSLVGTGGRRDYGYTF,TGTGCCAGCAGCTTAGTGGGGACAGGGGGTAGACGGGACTATGGCTACACCTTC
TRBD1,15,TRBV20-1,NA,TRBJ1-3,CSARDMTGDGNTIYF,TGCAGTGCTAGAGATATGACAGGGGATGGAAACACCATATATTTT
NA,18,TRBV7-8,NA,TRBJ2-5,CASSLYKAMAKGGETQYF,TGTGCCAGCAGCTTATACAAGGCGATGGCGAAAGGAGGAGAGACCCAGTACTTC
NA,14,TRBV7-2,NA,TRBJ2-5,CASSRWGRQETQYF,TGTGCCAGCAGCCGGTGGGGACGACAAGAGACCCAGTACTTC
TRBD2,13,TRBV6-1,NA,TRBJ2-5,CASTSAGQETQYF,TGTGCCAGCACCTCAGCGGGGCAAGAGACCCAGTACTTC
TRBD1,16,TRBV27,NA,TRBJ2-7,CASSLSVGTVYYEQYF,TGTGCCAGCAGTTTATCCGTCGGGACAGTTTACTACGAGCAGTACTTC
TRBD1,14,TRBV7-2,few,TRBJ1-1,CASGTGRMNTEAFF,TGTGCCAGCGGGACAGGGAGGATGAACACTGAAGCTTTCTTT
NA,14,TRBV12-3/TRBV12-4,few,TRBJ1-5,CASSRGSDNQPQHF,TGTGCCAGCAGCCGCGGGTCGGACAATCAGCCCCAGCATTTT
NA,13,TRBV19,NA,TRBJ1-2,CASKKGRGHGYTF,TGTGCCAGTAAAAAGGGCAGGGGTCATGGCTACACCTTC
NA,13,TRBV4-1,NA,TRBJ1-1,CASSQARTSEAFF,TGCGCCAGCAGCCAGGCCCGGACATCGGAAGCTTTCTTT
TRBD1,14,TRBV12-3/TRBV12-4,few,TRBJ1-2,CASSFDRVLYGYTF,TGTGCCAGCAGTTTCGACAGGGTTCTCTATGGCTACACCTTC
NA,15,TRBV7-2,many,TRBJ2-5,CASSLVKWGEETQYF,TGTGCCAGCAGCTTAGTTAAGTGGGGGGAAGAGACCCAGTACTTC
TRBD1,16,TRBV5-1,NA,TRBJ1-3,CASSLVGGLSGNTIYF,TGCGCCAGCAGCTTGGTAGGGGGCCTCTCTGGAAACACCATATATTTT
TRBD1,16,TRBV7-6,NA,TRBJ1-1,CASSLEPGQGNTEAFF,TGTGCCAGCAGCTTAGAGCCGGGACAGGGGAACACTGAAGCTTTCTTT
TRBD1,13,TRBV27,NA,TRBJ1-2,CASSFQGAWGYTF,TGTGCCAGCAGTTTCCAGGGGGCGTGGGGCTACACCTTC
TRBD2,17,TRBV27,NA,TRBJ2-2,CASSLFGVAGGPGELFF,TGTGCCAGCAGTTTATTTGGTGTAGCGGGAGGCCCCGGGGAGCTGTTTTTT
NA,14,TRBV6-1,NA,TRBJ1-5,CASSSEGSNQPQHF,TGTGCCAGCTCTTCAGAAGGGAGCAATCAGCCCCAGCATTTT
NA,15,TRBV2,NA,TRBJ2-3,CASSAFSSGTDTQYF,TGTGCCAGCAGTGCCTTCTCTAGCGGCACAGATACGCAGTATTTT
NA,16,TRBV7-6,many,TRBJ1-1,CASSLDGAGMNTEAFF,TGTGCCAGCAGCTTAGATGGGGCAGGAATGAACACTGAAGCTTTCTTT
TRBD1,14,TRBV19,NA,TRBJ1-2,CASTIGQGARGYTF,TGTGCCAGTACCATAGGACAGGGGGCGCGTGGCTACACCTTC
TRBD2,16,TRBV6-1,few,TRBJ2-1,CASRGGAGSSYNEQFF,TGTGCCAGCAGGGGAGGAGCGGGAAGCTCCTACAATGAGCAGTTCTTC
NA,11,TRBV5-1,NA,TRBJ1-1,CASAAEGRAFF,TGCGCCAGCGCAGCGGAGGGCCGGGCTTTCTTT
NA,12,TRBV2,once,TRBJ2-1,CASSVEGGYLFF,TGTGCCAGCAGTGTTGAAGGAGGCTACTTATTCTTC
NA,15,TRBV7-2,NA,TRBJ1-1,CASSLGSGVRTEAFF,TGTGCCAGCAGCTTAGGATCCGGGGTGAGGACTGAAGCTTTCTTT
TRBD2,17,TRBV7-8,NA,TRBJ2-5,CASSPRLAGGSEETQYF,TGTGCCAGCAGCCCCCGACTAGCGGGAGGGTCCGAGGAGACCCAGTACTTC
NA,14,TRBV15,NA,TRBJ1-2,CATSRLQANYGYTF,TGTGCCACCAGCAGATTACAGGCTAACTATGGCTACACCTTC
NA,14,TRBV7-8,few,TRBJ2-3,CASSPQDFTDTQYF,TGTGCCAGCAGCCCCCAGGACTTCACAGATACGCAGTATTTT
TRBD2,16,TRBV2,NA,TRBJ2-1,CASSDPGLGINNEQFF,TGTGCCAGCAGTGACCCGGGACTAGGGATTAACAATGAGCAGTTCTTC
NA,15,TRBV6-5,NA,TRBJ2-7,CASSYSRSGSYEQYF,TGTGCCAGCAGTTACTCACGAAGCGGGTCCTACGAGCAGTACTTC
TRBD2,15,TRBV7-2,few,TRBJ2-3,CASRFSGMGTDTQYF,TGTGCCAGCAGGTTCAGCGGGATGGGGACAGATACGCAGTATTTT
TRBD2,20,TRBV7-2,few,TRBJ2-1,CASSLSDVTSGGFERNEQFF,TGTGCCAGCAGCCTCAGTGATGTAACTAGCGGGGGGTTTGAGAGGAATGAGCAGTTCTTC
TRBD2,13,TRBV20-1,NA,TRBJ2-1,CSALAGGYNEQFF,TGCAGTGCTTTAGCGGGAGGATACAATGAGCAGTTCTTC
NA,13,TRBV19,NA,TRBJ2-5,CASSGGFSETQYF,TGTGCCAGTAGTGGGGGCTTTTCAGAGACCCAGTACTTC
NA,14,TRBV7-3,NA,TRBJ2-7,CASIKEAGIPEQYF,TGTGCCAGCATCAAAGAGGCGGGAATCCCCGAGCAGTACTTC
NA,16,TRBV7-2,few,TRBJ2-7,CASSFLSRTGNYEQYF,TGTGCCAGCAGCTTCCTCTCGCGGACGGGGAACTACGAGCAGTACTTC
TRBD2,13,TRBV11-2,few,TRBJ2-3,CASSLVLAETQYF,TGTGCCAGCAGCTTAGTACTAGCGGAGACGCAGTATTTT
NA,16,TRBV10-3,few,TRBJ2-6,CAISAHGQSGANVLTF,TGTGCCATCAGTGCCCACGGACAGTCGGGGGCCAACGTCCTGACTTTC
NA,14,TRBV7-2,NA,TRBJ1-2,CASSSRGSLYGYTF,TGTGCCAGCAGCTCCCGGGGGTCCCTCTATGGCTACACCTTC
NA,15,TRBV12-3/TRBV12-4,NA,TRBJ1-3,CATVEDGTSGNTIYF,TGTGCCACCGTTGAAGACGGAACCTCTGGAAACACCATATATTTT
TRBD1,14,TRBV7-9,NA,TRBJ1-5,CASNREGANQPQHF,TGTGCCAGCAATAGGGAGGGGGCTAATCAGCCCCAGCATTTT
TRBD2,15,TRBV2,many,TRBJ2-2,CASSFRGGHTGELFF,TGTGCCAGCAGTTTCCGCGGGGGTCACACCGGGGAGCTGTTTTTT
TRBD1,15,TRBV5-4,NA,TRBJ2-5,CASSLWGTAEETQYF,TGTGCCAGCAGCTTATGGGGGACAGCCGAAGAGACCCAGTACTTC
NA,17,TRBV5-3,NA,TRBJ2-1,CASSLAYGKSSYNEQFF,TGTGCCAGCAGCTTGGCATACGGGAAGAGCTCCTACAATGAGCAGTTCTTC
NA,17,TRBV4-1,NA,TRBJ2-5,CASSQRVVKRERETQYF,TGCGCCAGCAGCCAACGAGTGGTGAAACGGGAGAGGGAGACCCAGTACTTC